This T cell receptor beta chain was retrieved from a study of T cells expressing NK-cell markers. Reanalyzing the 5' RACE reads, TCRdb keeps one entry per CDR3 protein, without DNA. The sample totals some 600,000 distinct CDR3 sequences. This TCR was sampled from a man younger than 35 in good health. Sequencing input: blood T cells: a sorted CD56 or NKG2C T cell subset, CD4+ or CD8+ T cells, or bulk PBMC T cells (not recorded which).

CDR3 residues: CASSLFLGGEGETQYF. V is TRBV5-6 and J is TRBJ2-5; absent DNA, TCRdb's TRBD2 call cannot be checked. The CDR3 spans 16 residues. Germline V gene sequence: CDR1 SGHDT, CDR2 YYEEEE.